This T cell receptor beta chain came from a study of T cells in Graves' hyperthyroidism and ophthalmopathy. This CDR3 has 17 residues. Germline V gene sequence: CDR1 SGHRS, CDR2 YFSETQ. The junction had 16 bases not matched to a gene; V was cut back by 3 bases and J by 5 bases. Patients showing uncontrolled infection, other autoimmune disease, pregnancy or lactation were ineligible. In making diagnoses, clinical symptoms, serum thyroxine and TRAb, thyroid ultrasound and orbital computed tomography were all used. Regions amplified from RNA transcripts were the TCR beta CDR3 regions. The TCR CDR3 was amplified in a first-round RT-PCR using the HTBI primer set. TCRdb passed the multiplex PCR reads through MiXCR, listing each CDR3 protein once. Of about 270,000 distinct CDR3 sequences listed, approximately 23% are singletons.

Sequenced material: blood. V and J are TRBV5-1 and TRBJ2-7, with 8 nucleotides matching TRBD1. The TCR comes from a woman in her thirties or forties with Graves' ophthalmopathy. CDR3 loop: CASSSFLRTGITDEQYF. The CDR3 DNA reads TGCGCCAGCAGCTCATTCCTACGGACAGGGATAACGGACGAGCAGTACTTC.